Following are 32 T cell receptor beta chains from one sample sequenced in a study of shared clonotypes between healthy human individuals. Generated by immunoSEQ multiplex PCR, the TCRdb table keeps only in-frame clones and is missing some. Among some 2.3 million clones listed, 90% to 95% were seen once. Specimen: naive CD4+ T cells from PBMCs. Subset noted: CD45RA+ positively selected. The receptors were gathered from a man aged 18 to 29 in good health. Some clones in this sample may be carry-over from other donors' samples.

This chain joins TRBV15 and TRBJ2-7; 8 positions agree with TRBD2. Trimming took 3 bases from V and 0 from J; bases not matched to a gene: 7. There are 16 residues in the CDR3. The V gene's germline CDR1 is LNHNV and CDR2 YYDKDF (reference sequence). CDR3 sequence: CATSSRGGGSSYEQYF. CDR3 nucleotide sequence: TGTGCCACCAGCAGTCGGGGGGGCGGTAGCTCCTACGAGCAGTACTTC.

The genes are TRBV5-4 and TRBJ1-1; D is possibly TRBD1 (6 bases). V lost 5 bases and J 3 bases, leaving 14 bases between the germline ends. In germline, CDR1 is SGHNT, CDR2 YYREEE (reference sequence). This CDR3 is 14 amino acids long. The CDR3 here is CASRTDYRDTEAFF. The CDR3 nucleotides read TGTGCCAGCAGAACTGACTACAGGGACACTGAAGCTTTCTTT.

This sequence joins TRBV6-6 and TRBJ1-4; D not certain. Looked up from germline, CDR1 is MNHNY and CDR2 is SVGAGI (reference sequence). V lost 7 bases and J lost 8, with 11 bases in between. The CDR3 extends over 12 amino acids. CDR3 DNA: TGTGCCAGCAACGGGGTTCCGGAAAAACTGTTTTTT. It translates to CASNGVPEKLFF.

V is TRBV7-9 and J is TRBJ2-7; a weak D match, TRBD2 (7 bases). Between the trimmed V and J ends, which lost 0 bases and 2 bases, there was a span of 14 bases. Germline assignment: CDR1 SEHNR and CDR2 FQNEAQ (reference sequence). The CDR3 sequence is 16 residues long. CDR3 in DNA: TGTGCCAGCAGCTTAGCGATGGGGGGGCGCCCCTACGAGCAGTACTTC. Residues: CASSLAMGGRPYEQYF.

The rearrangement joins TRBV9 to TRBJ2-1; D gene ambiguous. The CDR3 runs 13 residues. Germline V gene sequence: CDR1 SGDLS, CDR2 YYNGEE. Trimming left V 6 bases short and J 2 bases short, with 9 bases between. The CDR3 nucleotides are TGTGCCAGCACTCAAGCTCCCTACAATGAGCAGTTCTTC. Translated, it gives CASTQAPYNEQFF.

DNA for the CDR3: TGTGCCAGCAGGCCCGGGGGGGCACCGGGAGAGGATTGGTACGAGCAGTACTTC. This translates into CASRPGGAPGEDWYEQYF. V is TRBV28 and J is TRBJ2-7; 8 bases line up with TRBD2. Unmatched junction bases numbered 20, after V lost 6 bases and J lost 4 bases. The length of the CDR3 is 18 residues. Germline loops: CDR1 MDHEN, CDR2 SYDVKM.

V usage is TRBV30 and J usage is TRBJ1-4; a possible D gene is TRBD1 (6 bases). There are 15 residues in the CDR3. Per germline, CDR1 GTSNPN and CDR2 SVGIG (reference sequence). Trimming took off 3 bases at V and 0 bases at J, with 11 bases between the two ends. The CDR3 loop is CAWRRGTTTNEKLFF. DNA for the CDR3: TGTGCCTGGAGAAGGGGGACAACAACTAATGAAAAACTGTTTTTT.

The gene calls are TRBV15 and TRBJ2-5; maybe TRBD1 (5 bases). The V end lost 8 bases, the J end lost 2 bases, and 12 bases lay between the germline ends. The germline gives CDR1 LNHNV, CDR2 YYDKDF (reference sequence). This CDR3 region has 13 residues. The CDR3 bases are TGTGCCACCGCCACAGGTCTTCAAGAGACCCAGTACTTC. This gives the protein CATATGLQETQYF.

This rearrangement joins TRBV5-4 to TRBJ1-6; TRBD1 is a possible D gene (5 bases). Germline V lookup: CDR1 SGHNT, CDR2 YYREEE (reference sequence). Deletions cut 4 bases from V and 7 bases from J, with 18 bases between. The CDR3 is 16 amino acids. For the CDR3, the DNA is TGTGCCAGCAGCCGGGACGGATCGACTCTGAATTCACCCCTCCACTTT. It specifies CASSRDGSTLNSPLHF.

The chain recombines TRBV7-3 with TRBJ2-5; D could derive from TRBD1 or TRBD2 (5 bases each). The CDR3 covers 14 residues. Trimming shortened V by 5 bases and J by 3 bases, and 13 bases separated the two germline ends. Looked up from germline, CDR1 is SGHTA and CDR2 is FQGTGA. CDR3 in DNA: TGTGCCAGCAGCGTCGGGACGGAGAAAGAGACCCAGTACTTC. Encoded protein: CASSVGTEKETQYF.

DNA for the CDR3: TGTGCCAGCAGCCAGCAAAGACAGGGTAGCAATCAGCCCCAGCATTTT. Amino acids: CASSQQRQGSNQPQHF. This chain links TRBV2 with TRBJ1-5; 7 bases are shared with TRBD1. There are 16 residues in the CDR3. J gave up 0 bases and V 6 bases, and 8 bases lay outside the gene matches. Germline CDR1 is SNHLY and CDR2 is FYNNEI.

A single count supports this clone. The gene calls are TRBV30 and TRBJ1-2, with 9 nucleotides matching TRBD1. The CDR3 length is 15 residues. Germline values: CDR1 GTSNPN, CDR2 SVGIG (reference sequence). The V gene end was trimmed by 5 bases and the J gene end by 0 bases; junction bases not matched to a gene: 7. The CDR3 bases are TGTGCCTGGCGAACAGGGGGCGTTGCTAACTATGGCTACACCTTC. It codes for CAWRTGGVANYGYTF.

This clone was observed a few times. The chain carries TRBV29-1 and TRBJ1-4; TRBD1 aligns across 8 bases. The germline V gene encodes CDR1 SQVTM and CDR2 ANQGSEA. CDR3 length equals 14 residues. After removal of 5 bases from V and 2 bases from J, the junction contained 4 bases not matched to a gene. The CDR3 DNA sequence: TGCAGCGTTCTCCGGACAGGGACTAATGAAAAACTGTTTTTT. Its protein product is CSVLRTGTNEKLFF.

This clone was detected only once. The gene calls are TRBV5-1 and TRBJ2-3, with D uncertain. There are 14 residues in the CDR3. Germline V gene sequence: CDR1 SGHRS, CDR2 YFSETQ. Trimming pared 5 bases from V and 0 bases from J, leaving 10 bases between. The CDR3 protein is CASRDGRSTDTQYF. The CDR3 DNA reads as TGCGCCAGCAGGGACGGACGGAGCACAGATACGCAGTATTTT.

Concerning this clone: The same CDR3 also results from other DNA sequences found in this sample. This chain connects TRBV27 to TRBJ1-1; D unresolved. Looked up from germline, CDR1 is MNHEY and CDR2 is SMNVEV (reference sequence). The CDR3 loop spans 13 amino acids. V lost 2 bases and J 1 base, leaving 5 bases between the germline ends. The DNA for the CDR3 is TGTGCCAGCAGTTTAAAGGAGAACACTGAAGCTTTCTTT. It codes for CASSLKENTEAFF.

The chain is built from TRBV6-5 and TRBJ1-1; the match to TRBD1 covers 8 bases. CDR1 is MNHEY and CDR2 is SVGAGI in the germline V gene. CDR3 length: 14 amino acids. V gave up 7 bases and J gave up 1 base; unmatched junction bases: 5. The DNA of the CDR3 is TGTGCCAGCAACCAGGACAGGGCGAACACTGAAGCTTTCTTT. Residues: CASNQDRANTEAFF.

CDR3 nucleotides: TGCAGCGTTGAAGAGGACAGAGTCTCAGCTAACTATGGCTACACCTTC. It translates to CSVEEDRVSANYGYTF. J is TRBJ1-2 and V is TRBV29-1; D might be TRBD1 (6 bases). The CDR3 runs 16 residues. Germline V gene lookup returns CDR1 SQVTM and CDR2 ANQGSEA. Trimming cost V 0 bases and J 0 bases, with 14 bases left between them.

This chain links TRBV7-9 with TRBJ2-3, with 7 bases that match TRBD2. The CDR3 is made up of 15 amino acids. Germline V gene lookup returns CDR1 SEHNR and CDR2 FQNEAQ (reference sequence). V dropped 1 base and J dropped 5; count of bases not matched to a gene: 6. In nucleotides, the CDR3 is TGTGCCAGCAGCTTAGACGGACTAGTCCTAGATACGCAGTATTTT. It is translated as CASSLDGLVLDTQYF.

V is TRBV5-1 and J is TRBJ2-7; TRBD1 matches 10 bases. The J segment lost 5 bases and the V segment lost 4 bases, leaving 9 bases of the junction unmatched. The germline V gene encodes CDR1 SGHRS and CDR2 YFSETQ. The CDR3 loop spans 15 amino acids. DNA for the CDR3: TGCGCCAGCAGCATCCCCGGGACAGGGGCTAACGAGCAGTACTTC. Translating gives CASSIPGTGANEQYF.

The gene calls are TRBV30 and TRBJ2-7, with D hard to call. V lost 5 bases, J lost 5 bases, and 19 bases lay in between. Germline-derived CDR1 and CDR2 are GTSNPN and SVGIG (reference sequence). The CDR3 sequence is 14 residues long. CDR3 amino acids: CAWARTPMSHEQYF. In DNA form, the CDR3 reads TGTGCCTGGGCCCGGACCCCGATGAGCCACGAGCAGTACTTC.

The chain links TRBV4-1 to TRBJ1-1, with D unclear. Trimming pared 4 bases from V and 0 bases from J, leaving 15 bases between. Looked up from germline, CDR1 is MGHRA and CDR2 is YSYEKL. This CDR3 has 16 amino acids. The CDR3 DNA is TGCGCCAGCAGCCGTCAGTGGGCCGCGGTGAACACTGAAGCTTTCTTT. It codes for CASSRQWAAVNTEAFF.

The V call is TRBV28, the J call TRBJ1-4; D is unresolved. The ends were cut back, 8 bases at V and 0 bases at J, with 13 bases in the middle. Germline-derived CDR1 and CDR2 are MDHEN and SYDVKM. CDR3 length: 15 residues. The CDR3: CASARSGATNEKLFF. DNA for the CDR3: TGTGCCAGCGCCCGTAGTGGGGCAACTAATGAAAAACTGTTTTTT.

The chain's CDR3 is CASSPATGTQFF. The CDR3 DNA reads TGTGCCAGCTCCCCGGCAACAGGTACTCAGTTCTTC. The chain combines TRBV6-5 with TRBJ2-1; D possibly corresponds to TRBD1 (5 bases). Germline values: CDR1 MNHEY, CDR2 SVGAGI. CDR3 length equals 12 residues. Trimming took 8 bases from V and 13 from J, leaving 18 bases between them.

The V and J genes are TRBV2 and TRBJ2-3, with D tentatively TRBD1 (6 bases). The CDR3 totals 12 residues. Trimming pared 5 bases from V and 7 bases from J, leaving 10 bases between. Germline loops: CDR1 SNHLY, CDR2 FYNNEI. DNA of the CDR3: TGTGCCAGCAGTATCGGACAGCATACGCAGTATTTT. As protein: CASSIGQHTQYF. Filled out from reference TRBV2 and TRBJ2-3, the complete variable domain reads EPEVTQTPSHQVTQMGQEVILRCVPISNHLYFYWYRQILGQKVEFLVSFYNNEISEKSEIFDDQFSVERPDGSNFTLKIRSTKLEDSAMYFCASSIGQHTQYFGPGTRLTVL.

The chain links TRBV15 to TRBJ1-4, with no clear D. V was trimmed by 1 base and J by 4 bases, leaving 10 bases between them. The CDR3 loop spans 15 amino acids. CDR1 is LNHNV, CDR2 YYDKDF, per germline (reference sequence). The CDR3 coding sequence is TGTGCCACCAGCAGAGTCCCGGGAGGTAATGAAAAACTGTTTTTT. This translates into CATSRVPGGNEKLFF.

The V and J genes are TRBV7-9 and TRBJ2-7; 7 nucleotides match TRBD1. The CDR3 sequence is 16 residues long. Germline trimming cut 1 base from V and 4 bases from J; bases unmatched to any gene: 10. Germline V gives CDR1 SEHNR, CDR2 FQNEAQ (reference sequence). The CDR3 region is CASSLDPDRALYEQYF. In nucleotides, the CDR3 is TGTGCCAGCAGCTTAGACCCAGACAGGGCGTTATACGAGCAGTACTTC.

This clone came up once. The V and J genes are TRBV6-5 and TRBJ2-7, with TRBD1 as a possible D gene (6 bases). This CDR3 spans 15 amino acids. Germline values: CDR1 MNHEY, CDR2 SVGAGI. Between the trimmed V and J ends, which lost 0 bases and 3 bases, there was a span of 12 bases. The CDR3 region has the DNA TGTGCCAGCAGTTACTCCGGGGTAGGGGGCTACGAGCAGTACTTC. It is translated as CASSYSGVGGYEQYF.

The chain combines TRBV19 with TRBJ1-5; D perhaps matches TRBD1 (6 bases). V lost 6 bases to trimming and J lost 6 bases, with 21 bases between them. The CDR3 is made up of 16 amino acids. CDR1 is LNHDA, CDR2 SQIVND, per germline (reference sequence). CDR3 DNA sequence: TGTGCCAGTAGCAAACCAGGGGCGGGATTATTTCAGCCCCAGCATTTT. It is translated as CASSKPGAGLFQPQHF.

CDR3 sequence reads: CATSSESWDTQYF. The CDR3 region has the DNA TGTGCCACCAGCTCCGAGAGCTGGGATACGCAGTATTTT. The V call is TRBV15, the J call TRBJ2-3; D gene unclear. CDR3 size: 13 residues. V shed 5 bases and J shed 6 bases, with 12 bases lying between them. CDR1 and CDR2 from the germline V gene are LNHNV and YYDKDF (reference sequence).

The chain recombines TRBV11-2 with TRBJ2-2; TRBD1 matches 11 bases. The germline V gene encodes CDR1 SGHAT and CDR2 FQNNGV. The CDR3 contains 17 residues. V was pared by 3 bases and J by 7 bases, with 10 bases of the junction left unmatched. The CDR3 is CASSFYSGTGGIGELFF. The CDR3 DNA sequence: TGTGCCAGCAGCTTCTACTCCGGGACAGGGGGAATCGGGGAGCTGTTTTTT.

The chain employs TRBV7-9 and TRBJ1-6, with 7 bases identical to TRBD1. Germline-derived CDR1 and CDR2 are SEHNR and FQNEAQ (reference sequence). CDR3 length: 14 amino acids. V lost 5 bases and J lost 11; bases outside the gene matches: 9. CDR3 loop: CASSLQGLRAPLHF. The CDR3 coding sequence is TGTGCCAGCAGCCTACAGGGGCTAAGGGCACCCCTCCACTTT.

The gene calls are TRBV5-1 and TRBJ2-3; D might be TRBD1 or TRBD2, each matching 6 bases. CDR1 and CDR2 from the germline V gene are SGHRS and YFSETQ. CDR3 length: 14 amino acids. V was trimmed by 9 bases and J by 5 bases, leaving 19 bases between them. The CDR3: CATQQGEGGDTQYF. The CDR3 DNA reads as TGCGCCACCCAGCAGGGTGAGGGGGGAGATACGCAGTATTTT.